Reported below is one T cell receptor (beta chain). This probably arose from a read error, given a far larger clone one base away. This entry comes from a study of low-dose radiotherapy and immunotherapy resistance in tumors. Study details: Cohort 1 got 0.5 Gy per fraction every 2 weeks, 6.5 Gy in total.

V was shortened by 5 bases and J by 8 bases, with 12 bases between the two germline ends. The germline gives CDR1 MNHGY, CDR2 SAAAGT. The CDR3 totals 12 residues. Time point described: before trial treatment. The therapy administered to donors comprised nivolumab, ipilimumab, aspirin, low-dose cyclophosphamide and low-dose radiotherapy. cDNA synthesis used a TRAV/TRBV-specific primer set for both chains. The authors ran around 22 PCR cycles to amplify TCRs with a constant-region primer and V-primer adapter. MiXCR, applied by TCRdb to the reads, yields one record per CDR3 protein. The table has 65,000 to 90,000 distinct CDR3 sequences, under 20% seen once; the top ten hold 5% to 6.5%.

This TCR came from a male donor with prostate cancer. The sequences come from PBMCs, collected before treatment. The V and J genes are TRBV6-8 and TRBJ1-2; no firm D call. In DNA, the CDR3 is TGTGCCAGCAGTGAACCCCGGGAGGGCTACACCTTC. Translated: CASSEPREGYTF.